This entry is about one T cell receptor beta chain. Original methodology: Amplification from reference gene primers served as the basis for estimated nucleated cell counts. Sequencing used immunoSEQ multiplex PCR; TCRdb keeps in-frame clones, though not all of them. The V and J calls and the clone size are those of that table, but D and trimming were determined from the DNA. The table lists 220,000 or so clones, roughly 84% of them singletons, with roughly 3% in the top ten. This record comes from a study of blood T cell repertoires in COVID-19. V lost 5 bases to trimming and J lost 4 bases, with 19 bases between them. There are 16 residues in the CDR3. Germline values: CDR1 MDHEN, CDR2 SYDVKM.

The chain joins TRBV28 to TRBJ2-3, with D possibly being TRBD1 (6 bases). Sequencing was done on a sample of peripheral blood. The source is a woman aged 25 to 39 who had recovered from COVID-19. The CDR3 DNA reads TGTGCCAGCAGTATTGGACAGCTGCATAAGCCAGATACGCAGTATTTT. This encodes CASSIGQLHKPDTQYF.